The 11 T cell receptor beta chains below come from one sample, sequenced in a study of cytomegalovirus exposure and HLA in healthy donors. Generated by immunoSEQ multiplex PCR, the TCRdb table keeps only in-frame clones and is missing some. The table records 75,000 to 90,000 clones, 90% to 95% of them present only once. The specimen was PBMCs. The receptors originated from a woman younger than 30 in good health and CMV-seronegative.

The rearrangement joins TRBV7-9 to TRBJ2-5, with 8 bases that match TRBD2. The germline CDR1 and CDR2 sequences are SEHNR and FQNEAQ (reference sequence). The length of the CDR3 is 13 residues. V shed 7 bases, J shed 5 bases, and the junction held 6 bases outside the gene matches. This CDR3 is CASTGGAEETQYF. CDR3 DNA sequence: TGTGCCAGCACCGGGGGGGCCGAGGAGACCCAGTACTTC.

The J gene is TRBJ2-7, the V gene TRBV27, with D perhaps matching TRBD1 (6 bases). Germline-derived CDR1 and CDR2 are MNHEY and SMNVEV (reference sequence). This CDR3 has 15 residues. V lost 3 bases, J lost 0 bases, and 12 bases lay in between. This CDR3 is CASSLGAGVSYEQYF. The CDR3 region has the DNA TGTGCCAGCAGTTTGGGGGCGGGCGTCTCCTACGAGCAGTACTTC.

This clone has just one count. The chain links TRBV27 to TRBJ2-5; a weak D match, TRBD2 (7 bases). V was shortened by 3 bases and J by 5 bases, with 13 bases between the two germline ends. The CDR3 has 14 residues. Germline lookup yields CDR1 MNHEY and CDR2 SMNVEV (reference sequence). The chain's CDR3 is CASSFRGGDETQYF. The DNA of the CDR3 is TGTGCCAGCAGTTTTAGGGGGGGGGATGAGACCCAGTACTTC.

The chain employs TRBV11-2 and TRBJ1-4; a weak D match, TRBD1 (5 bases). Per germline, CDR1 SGHAT and CDR2 FQNNGV. Trimming left V 2 bases short and J 8 bases short, with 12 bases between. The CDR3 is 14 residues long. The CDR3 region is CASSLRQGGEKLFF. Written as DNA, the CDR3 is TGTGCCAGCAGCTTAAGGCAGGGAGGGGAAAAACTGTTTTTT.

The chain is built from TRBV5-4 and TRBJ1-2; D call uncertain. The CDR3 sequence is 13 residues long. V was trimmed by 10 bases and J by 2 bases, leaving 15 bases between them. Germline CDR1 SGHNT, CDR2 YYREEE (reference sequence). The CDR3 DNA reads TGTGCCGGCGCGGTAGGTGGGAACTATGGCTACACCTTC. Translated, it gives CAGAVGGNYGYTF.

There are a few counts of this clone. The chain couples TRBV6-6 to TRBJ2-3; 10 bases are a match to TRBD1. Trimming took 3 bases from V and 2 from J; bases not matched to a gene: 2. This CDR3 spans 15 amino acids. The germline V gene encodes CDR1 MNHNY and CDR2 SVGAGI (reference sequence). CDR3 nucleotides: TGTGCCAGCAGTTATGGGACAGGGGACACAGATACGCAGTATTTT. Translation: CASSYGTGDTDTQYF.

The sample holds one count of this clone. The gene calls are TRBV15 and TRBJ2-3; D is ambiguous. Germline V CDR1 and CDR2: LNHNV, YYDKDF (reference sequence). The V and J ends lost 1 base and 4 bases respectively, with 3 bases between them. The CDR3 contains 12 residues. The CDR3 loop is CATSRVADTQYF. The CDR3 DNA sequence: TGTGCCACCAGCAGAGTAGCAGATACGCAGTATTTT.

This chain links TRBV7-2 with TRBJ1-6, with TRBD1 matching 9 bases. The CDR3 is 15 residues long. CDR1 is SGHTA and CDR2 is FQGNSA in the germline V gene. The J segment lost 7 bases and the V segment lost 5 bases, leaving 6 bases of the junction unmatched. The CDR3 DNA sequence: TGTGCCAGCAGCCCCTCCGGGACAGGGAATTCACCCCTCCACTTT. Protein product: CASSPSGTGNSPLHF.

The chain carries TRBV11-2 and TRBJ2-3, with 9 positions matching TRBD2. J gave up 6 bases and V 1 base, and 14 bases lay outside the gene matches. CDR3 size: 18 residues. In germline, CDR1 is SGHAT, CDR2 FQNNGV. The CDR3 reads CASSLVFGGGGAADTQYF. CDR3 DNA: TGTGCCAGCAGCTTAGTTTTTGGGGGCGGGGGGGCGGCGGATACGCAGTATTTT.

J is TRBJ2-5 and V is TRBV9; TRBD2 aligns across 14 bases. The CDR3 is 16 amino acids. The ends lost 3 bases at V and 5 bases at J; junction bases unmatched: 6. Germline loops: CDR1 SGDLS, CDR2 YYNGEE. The chain's CDR3 is CASSEGLAGDWETQYF. CDR3 sequence (DNA): TGTGCCAGCAGCGAGGGACTAGCGGGAGATTGGGAGACCCAGTACTTC.

The chain recombines TRBV6-4 with TRBJ2-3, with no clear D. V shed 3 bases and J shed 1 base, with 8 bases lying between them. The CDR3 contains 14 residues. Germline CDR1 and CDR2: MRHNA and SNTAGT. The CDR3 region has the DNA TGTGCCAGCAGTGATGTCCAGGGCACAGATACGCAGTATTTT. It yields the protein CASSDVQGTDTQYF.